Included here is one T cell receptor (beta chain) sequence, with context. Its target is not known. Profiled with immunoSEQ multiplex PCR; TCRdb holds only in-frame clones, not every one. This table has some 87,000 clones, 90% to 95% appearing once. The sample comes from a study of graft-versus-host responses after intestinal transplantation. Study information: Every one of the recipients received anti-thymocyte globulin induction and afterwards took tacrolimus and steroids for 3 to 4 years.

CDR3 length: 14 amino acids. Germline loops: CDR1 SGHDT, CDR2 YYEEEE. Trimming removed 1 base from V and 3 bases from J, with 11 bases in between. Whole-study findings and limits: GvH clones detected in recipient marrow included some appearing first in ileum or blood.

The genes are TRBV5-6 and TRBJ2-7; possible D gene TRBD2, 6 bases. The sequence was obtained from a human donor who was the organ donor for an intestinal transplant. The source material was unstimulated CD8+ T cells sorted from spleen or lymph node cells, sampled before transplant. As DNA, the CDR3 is TGTGCCAGCAGCTTGTGGGTAGCGGACTACGAGCAGTACTTC. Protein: CASSLWVADYEQYF.